This T cell receptor (beta chain) was recorded in a study of T cell responses to AZD1222 COVID-19 vaccine. With respect to this clone: Antigen specificity is unknown.

Trimming pared 1 base from V and 1 base from J, leaving 5 bases between. This CDR3 is 14 amino acids long. In germline, CDR1 is SGHVS, CDR2 FNYEAQ. Points from the study as a whole: Seropositive at baseline were only a handful of AZD1222 recipients.

The method was immunoSEQ multiplex PCR; TCRdb's version includes in-frame clones alone and lacks a portion of them. Of 180,000 or so clones listed, around 90% are singletons. This sequence originates from an adult who received the AZD1222 COVID-19 vaccine. Sequences were derived from peripheral blood, sampled 28 days after the second AZD1222 dose. V is TRBV7-6 and J is TRBJ2-1; D is unclear. CDR3 amino acids: CASSLGGSYNEQFF. DNA for the CDR3: TGTGCCAGCAGCTTAGGTGGGTCCTACAATGAGCAGTTCTTC.